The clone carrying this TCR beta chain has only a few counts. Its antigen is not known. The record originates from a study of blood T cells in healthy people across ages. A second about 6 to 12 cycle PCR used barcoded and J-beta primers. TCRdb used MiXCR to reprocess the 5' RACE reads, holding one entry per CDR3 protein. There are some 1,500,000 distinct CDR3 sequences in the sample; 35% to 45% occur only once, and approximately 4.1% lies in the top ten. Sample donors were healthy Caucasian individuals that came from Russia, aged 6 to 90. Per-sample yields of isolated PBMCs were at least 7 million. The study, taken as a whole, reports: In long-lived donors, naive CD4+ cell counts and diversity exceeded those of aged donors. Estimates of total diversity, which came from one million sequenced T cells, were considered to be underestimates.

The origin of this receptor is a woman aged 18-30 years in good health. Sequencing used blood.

In DNA, the CDR3 is TGTGCCATCAGCGAACCAGGACGGATAAACTATGGCTACACCTTC. This gives the protein CAISEPGRINYGYTF. V and J are TRBV10-3 and TRBJ1-2, with D hard to call. The CDR3 consists of 15 residues. Germline lookup yields CDR1 ENHRY and CDR2 SYGVKD. V lost 6 bases, J lost 2 bases, and 16 bases lay in between.